A selection of T cell receptor beta chains follows, all from one sample in a study of monozygotic twins with inflammatory bowel disease. TCRdb reprocessed the 5' RACE reads and reports one entry per CDR3 protein, with no DNA. The sample includes 150,000 to 200,000 distinct CDR3 sequences. The sequenced material came from blood. These receptors came from a human donor with ulcerative colitis or Crohn's disease, or a healthy co-twin of an affected twin (not recorded which). Each CDR3 is given with its conserved first and last residue.

>TRBJ2-1|TRBV4-3
CASSQDVRLAGDNEQFF
>TRBJ2-2|TRBV20-1
CSAVRTSGANTGELFF
>TRBJ1-1|TRBV15
CATSRDPPDRGNTEAFF
>TRBJ2-7|TRBV7-9
CASSQRQGAREQYF
>TRBJ1-5|TRBV30
CAWSVRRNQPQHF
>TRBJ2-2|TRBV7-3
CASSLLASGGTGELFF
>TRBJ2-4|TRBV27
CASSSRDIFAKNMQYF
>TRBJ2-1|TRBV4-2
CASSQGQVVGYNEQFF
>TRBJ2-5|TRBV10-3
CAITGDFQETQYF
>TRBJ2-3|TRBV14
CASSQSLSTDTQYF
>TRBJ2-3|TRBV2
CASSEPRLAGGTADTQYF
>TRBJ2-7|TRBV4-2
CASSQGGGWNEQYF
>TRBJ1-1|TRBV12-3/TRBV12-4
CASSLRLPQNTEAFF
>TRBJ1-2|TRBV29-1
CSAGPGGYYGYTF
>TRBJ2-1|TRBV24-1
CATSDGKARAFEQFF
>TRBJ1-1|TRBV6-5
CASSYSGALNTEAFF
>TRBJ2-7|TRBV7-2
CASSLGAAGGYEQYF
>TRBJ1-1|TRBV4-1
CASSSREGNTEAFF
>TRBJ2-7|TRBV29-1
CSVEVAASYEQYF
>TRBJ2-7|TRBV20-1
CSARDRETGRYEQYF
>TRBJ2-7|TRBV7-7
CASSSPKRQGRSYEQYF
>TRBJ1-4|TRBV11-2
CASSLDTPDRPNEKLFF
>TRBJ2-2|TRBV10-3
CAISEKQANTGELFF
>TRBJ1-5|TRBV5-1
CASSLDGGRDQPQHF
>TRBJ1-5|TRBV30
CAWNPGQSNQPQHF
>TRBJ2-3|TRBV15
CATYGRSTDTQYF
>TRBJ1-1|TRBV29-1
CSVSRDRLGTEAFF
>TRBJ2-5|TRBV29-1
CSVNREKTQYF
>TRBJ2-1|TRBV13
CASSISQNEQFF
>TRBJ2-4|TRBV9
CASSVDPLAGIKNIQYF
>TRBJ2-1|TRBV20-1
CSARVTSGYNEQFF
>TRBJ2-7|TRBV10-3
CAISLILPSPGQGTLGQYF
>TRBJ2-7|TRBV10-3
CAISESRTSGSYADEQYF
>TRBJ2-7|TRBV15
CATSIPGREGEQYF
>TRBJ2-3|TRBV7-3
CASSLAPSSDTQYF
>TRBJ2-5|TRBV20-1
CSASPGGLAETQYF
>TRBJ2-2|TRBV7-8
CASSPAGGRTGELFF
>TRBJ1-5|TRBV7-2
CASSLRIGRDQPQHF
>TRBJ2-7|TRBV28
CASSFSSSSYEQYF
>TRBJ1-1|TRBV27
CASSLWGRAEAFF
>TRBJ1-1|TRBV18
CASSPQGNWVNTEAFF
>TRBJ1-5|TRBV7-3
CASSLDGQANQPQHF
>TRBJ2-5|TRBV7-6
CASKNLRGVKQETQYF
>TRBJ2-1|TRBV6-5
CASSSTGRNEQFF
>TRBJ2-3|TRBV5-4
CACRPGQGNSDTQYF
>TRBJ2-7|TRBV5-1
CASSFRDISYEQYF
>TRBJ1-6|TRBV7-2
CASSEQGRDSPLHF
>TRBJ2-5|TRBV27
CASRPQGYQETQYF
>TRBJ1-5|TRBV7-2
CASSFRQGMSQPQHF
>TRBJ2-7|TRBV2
CASSELASKSYEQYF
>TRBJ2-1|TRBV11-2
CASSYQLVNMRGGHEQFF
>TRBJ2-7|TRBV20-1
CSATDPWGAGDSYEQYF
>TRBJ1-3|TRBV20-1
CSAPDKRGNTIYF
>TRBJ1-2|TRBV15
CATSRVLRQGNYGYTF
>TRBJ2-1|TRBV5-5
CASSLDPNSYNEQFF
>TRBJ2-2|TRBV28
CASSLSRGLAGELFF
>TRBJ2-3|TRBV5-1
CASSPQSPTDTQYF
>TRBJ1-6|TRBV7-2
CASSPSNSPLHF
>TRBJ2-5|TRBV20-1
CSARPDYFQETQYF